Shown below are 11 T cell receptor beta chains from a single sample sequenced in a study of T cells after posttransplantation cyclophosphamide. Produced via immunoSEQ multiplex PCR; TCRdb's table is partial and in-frame only. The data show tens of thousands of clones, with 92% seen just once and 3% to 3.5% held by the top ten. Sequencing was performed on PBMCs. These receptors were taken from a woman between 45 and 60 years old in good health and a related stem cell transplant donor.

The chain links TRBV5-1 to TRBJ2-7; weak D call: TRBD2 (6 bases). Trimming took 4 bases from V and 4 from J, leaving 12 bases between them. The CDR3 contains 13 residues. Germline CDR1 is SGHRS and CDR2 is YFSETQ. CDR3 nucleotides: TGCGCCAGCAGCCCCGGGAGAAATTACGAGCAGTACTTC. Its translation: CASSPGRNYEQYF.

The J gene is TRBJ1-5, the V gene TRBV2; TRBD1 matches at 9 bases. J lost 5 bases, V lost 6 bases, and 8 bases had no gene match. The CDR3 consists of 15 residues. Germline values: CDR1 SNHLY, CDR2 FYNNEI. CDR3 protein: CASSKGQGGDQPQHF. As DNA, the CDR3 is TGTGCCAGCAGCAAGGGACAGGGCGGGGATCAGCCCCAGCATTTT.

The chain carries TRBV7-2 and TRBJ2-7; 8 nucleotides align to TRBD1. V lost 4 bases and J lost 5; bases outside the gene matches: 7. CDR1 and CDR2 from the germline V gene are SGHTA and FQGNSA. This CDR3 is built from 14 residues. In DNA, the CDR3 is TGTGCCAGCAGCTCTCGACAGGGGTCCCACGAGCAGTACTTC. Residues: CASSSRQGSHEQYF.

The J gene is TRBJ2-7, the V gene TRBV7-6, with a tentative D call TRBD2 (7 bases). Trimming took 0 bases from V and 2 from J, leaving 14 bases between them. The CDR3 is made up of 16 amino acids. The germline V gene has CDR1 SGHVS and CDR2 FNYEAQ. CDR3 residues: CASSLAGAGEAYEQYF. The CDR3, as DNA: TGTGCCAGCAGCTTAGCGGGGGCGGGAGAAGCCTACGAGCAGTACTTC. The whole variable domain, remainder taken from reference TRBV7-6 and TRBJ2-7, is GAGVSQSPRYKVTKRGQDVALRCDPISGHVSLYWYRQALGQGPEFLTYFNYEAQQDKSGLPNDRFSAERPEGSISTLTIQRTEQRDSAMYRCASSLAGAGEAYEQYFGPGTRLTVT.

The chain employs TRBV5-4 and TRBJ1-4; tentative D call: TRBD1 (6 bases). The V gene's germline CDR1 is SGHNT and CDR2 YYREEE (reference sequence). Between the trimmed V and J ends, which lost 5 bases and 4 bases, there was a span of 12 bases. The CDR3 extends over 14 amino acids. The CDR3 DNA reads TGTGCCAGCAGTTTAGACAGGAGTAATGAAAAACTGTTTTTT. The encoded protein is CASSLDRSNEKLFF.

This rearrangement joins TRBV19 to TRBJ1-6; D is unresolved. Germline CDR1 and CDR2: LNHDA and SQIVND (reference sequence). The CDR3 consists of 15 residues. Between the trimmed V and J ends, which lost 3 bases and 10 bases, there was a span of 16 bases. CDR3 region: CASSMMAGTASPLHF. Written as DNA, the CDR3 is TGTGCCAGTAGTATGATGGCGGGCACGGCGTCACCCCTCCACTTT.

V is TRBV6-5 and J is TRBJ2-7; 7 bases are a match to TRBD1. The CDR3 consists of 15 residues. V was pared by 5 bases and J by 4 bases, with 11 bases of the junction left unmatched. CDR1 is MNHEY, CDR2 SVGAGI, per germline. The CDR3 here is CASSHRTGLGYEQYF. In nucleotides, the CDR3 is TGTGCCAGCAGTCACCGGACAGGATTGGGTTACGAGCAGTACTTC.

This clone was counted only a few times. The chain is built from TRBV6-4 and TRBJ2-1; 8 bases line up with TRBD2. The germline gives CDR1 MRHNA, CDR2 SNTAGT. V shed 2 bases, J shed 8 bases, and the junction held 8 bases outside the gene matches. The CDR3 is 15 amino acids. CDR3 DNA: TGTGCCAGCAGTGACAGACTAGCGTGGGGCGATGAGCAGTTCTTC. Translated, it gives CASSDRLAWGDEQFF.

The chain employs TRBV2 and TRBJ1-5; 9 positions match TRBD1. The CDR3 length is 15 residues. CDR1 SNHLY and CDR2 FYNNEI come from the germline V gene. The ends lost 6 bases at V and 5 bases at J; junction bases unmatched: 8. As DNA, the CDR3 is TGTGCCAGCAGCCCGGGACAGGGACCCCATCAGCCCCAGCATTTT. This codes for CASSPGQGPHQPQHF.

In this sample, this clone turned up a few times. The chain has TRBV25-1 and TRBJ2-7; 9 bases align to TRBD2. Trimming took 7 bases from V and 3 from J; bases not matched to a gene: 10. Per germline, CDR1 MGHDK and CDR2 SYGVNS. CDR3 length: 15 residues. CDR3: CASKKLAGTGYEQYF. The CDR3 bases are TGTGCCAGCAAGAAACTAGCGGGTACGGGCTACGAGCAGTACTTC.

CDR3 residues: CASPTSFGELFF. CDR3 DNA sequence: TGTGCCAGCCCCACTAGCTTCGGGGAGCTGTTTTTT. This rearrangement joins TRBV19 to TRBJ2-2; maybe TRBD2 (6 bases). This CDR3 contains 12 residues. V lost 9 bases to trimming and J lost 7 bases, with 12 bases between them. The germline CDR1 and CDR2 sequences are LNHDA and SQIVND (reference sequence).